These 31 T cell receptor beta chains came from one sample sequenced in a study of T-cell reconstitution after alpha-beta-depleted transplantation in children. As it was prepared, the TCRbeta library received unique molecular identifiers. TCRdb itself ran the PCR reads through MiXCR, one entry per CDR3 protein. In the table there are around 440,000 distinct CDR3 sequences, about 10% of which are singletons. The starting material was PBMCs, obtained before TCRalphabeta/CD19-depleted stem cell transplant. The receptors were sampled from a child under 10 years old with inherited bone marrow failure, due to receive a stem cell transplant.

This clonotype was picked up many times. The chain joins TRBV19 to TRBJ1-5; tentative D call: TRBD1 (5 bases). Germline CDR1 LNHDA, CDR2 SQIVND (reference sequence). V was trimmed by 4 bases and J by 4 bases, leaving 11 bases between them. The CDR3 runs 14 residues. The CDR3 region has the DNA TGTGCCAGTAGTACCTGGGGGGAAAATCAGCCCCAGCATTTT. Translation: CASSTWGENQPQHF.

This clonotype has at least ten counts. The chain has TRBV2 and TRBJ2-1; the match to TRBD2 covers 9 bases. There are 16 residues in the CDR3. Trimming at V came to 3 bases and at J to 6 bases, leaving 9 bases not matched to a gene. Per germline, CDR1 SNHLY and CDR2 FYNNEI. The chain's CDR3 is CASSDPGLAQINEQFF. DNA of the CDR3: TGTGCCAGCAGTGACCCGGGACTAGCCCAAATCAATGAGCAGTTCTTC.

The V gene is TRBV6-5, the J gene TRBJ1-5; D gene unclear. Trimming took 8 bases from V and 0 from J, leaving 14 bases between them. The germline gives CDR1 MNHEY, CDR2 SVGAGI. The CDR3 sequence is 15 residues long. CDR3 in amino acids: CASPRGSYSNQPQHF. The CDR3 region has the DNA TGTGCCAGCCCACGCGGATCCTATAGCAATCAGCCCCAGCATTTT.

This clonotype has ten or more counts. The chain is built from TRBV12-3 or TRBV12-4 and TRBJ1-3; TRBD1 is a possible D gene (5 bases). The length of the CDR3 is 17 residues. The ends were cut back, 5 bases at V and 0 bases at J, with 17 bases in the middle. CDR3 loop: CASSPYRRPNSGNTIYF. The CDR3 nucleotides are TGTGCCAGCAGTCCCTACAGGCGACCAAACTCTGGAAACACCATATATTTT.

The CDR3 DNA reads as TGTGCCAGCAGTTTAGCGCTAAAGGGGATGGGAGGTGGCTACACCTTC. As protein: CASSLALKGMGGGYTF. This chain joins TRBV12-3 or TRBV12-4 and TRBJ1-2; the D gene is possibly TRBD1 (5 bases). The CDR3 loop spans 16 amino acids. V dropped 0 bases and J dropped 7 bases, with 18 bases sitting between them.

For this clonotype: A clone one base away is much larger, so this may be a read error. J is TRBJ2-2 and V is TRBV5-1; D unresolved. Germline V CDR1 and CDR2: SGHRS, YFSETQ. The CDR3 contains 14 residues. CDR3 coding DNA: TGCGCCAGCATCTTGCCTAGATTTGCCGGGGAGCTGTTTTTT. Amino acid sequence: CASILPRFAGELFF.

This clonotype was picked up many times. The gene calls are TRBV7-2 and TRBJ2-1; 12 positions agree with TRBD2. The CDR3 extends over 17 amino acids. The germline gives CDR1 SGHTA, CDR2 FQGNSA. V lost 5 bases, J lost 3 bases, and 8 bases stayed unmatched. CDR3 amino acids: CASSPWTSGNIYNEQFF. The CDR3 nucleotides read TGTGCCAGCAGCCCATGGACTAGCGGGAATATCTACAATGAGCAGTTCTTC.

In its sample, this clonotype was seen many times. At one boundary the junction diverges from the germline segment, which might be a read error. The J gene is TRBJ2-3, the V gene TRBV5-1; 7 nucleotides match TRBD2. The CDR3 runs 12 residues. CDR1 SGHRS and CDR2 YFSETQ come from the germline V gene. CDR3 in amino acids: CASSDLLATMDF. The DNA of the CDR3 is TGCGCCAGCAGCGATCTACTAGCGACGATGGATTTT.

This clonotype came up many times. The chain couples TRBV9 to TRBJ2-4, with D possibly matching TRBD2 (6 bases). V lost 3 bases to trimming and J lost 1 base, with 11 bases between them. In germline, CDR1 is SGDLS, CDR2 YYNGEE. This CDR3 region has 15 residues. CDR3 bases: TGTGCCAGCAGCGAGGACGGAGGGGCCAAAAACATTCAGTACTTC. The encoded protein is CASSEDGGAKNIQYF. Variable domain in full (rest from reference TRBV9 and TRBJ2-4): DSGVTQTPKHLITATGQRVTLRCSPRSGDLSVYWYQQSLDQGLQFLIQYYNGEERAKGNILERFSAQQFPDLHSELNLSSLELGDSALYFCASSEDGGAKNIQYFGAGTRLSVL.

The CDR3 loop is CASSRTGGSGNQPQHF. Here the CDR3 DNA reads TGTGCCAGCTCAAGGACAGGGGGCTCGGGCAATCAGCCCCAGCATTTT. The chain uses TRBV18 and TRBJ1-5, with 11 bases identical to TRBD1. V dropped 5 bases and J dropped 2; count of bases not matched to a gene: 5. The germline V gene encodes CDR1 KGHSH and CDR2 LQKENI. The length of the CDR3 is 16 residues. Using reference TRBV18 and TRBJ1-5 for the parts outside the CDR3, the full variable domain is NAGVMQNPRHLVRRRGQEARLRCSPMKGHSHVYWYRQLPEEGLKFMVYLQKENIIDESGMPKERFSAEFPKEGPSILRIQQVVRGDSAAYFCASSRTGGSGNQPQHFGDGTRLSIL.

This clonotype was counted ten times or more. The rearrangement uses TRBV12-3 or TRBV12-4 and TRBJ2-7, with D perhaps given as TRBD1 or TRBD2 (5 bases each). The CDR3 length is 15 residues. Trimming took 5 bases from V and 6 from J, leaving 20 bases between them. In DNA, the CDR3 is TGTGCCAGCAGTCCCCTACTAGGGACCCCGGGCGAGCAGTACTTC. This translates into CASSPLLGTPGEQYF.

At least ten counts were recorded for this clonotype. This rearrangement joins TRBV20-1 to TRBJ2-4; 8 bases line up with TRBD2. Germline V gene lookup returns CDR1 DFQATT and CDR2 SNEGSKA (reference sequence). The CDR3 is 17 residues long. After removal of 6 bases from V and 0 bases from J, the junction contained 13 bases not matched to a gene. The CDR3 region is CSALVLAEAGAKNIQYF. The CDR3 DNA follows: TGCAGTGCCTTGGTACTAGCGGAGGCCGGAGCCAAAAACATTCAGTACTTC.

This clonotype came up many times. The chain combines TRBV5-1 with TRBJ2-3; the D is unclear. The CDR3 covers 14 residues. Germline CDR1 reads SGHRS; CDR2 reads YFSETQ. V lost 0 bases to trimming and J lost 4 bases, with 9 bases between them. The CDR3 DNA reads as TGCGCCAGCAGCTTGGAGGGTTGGGCAGATACGCAGTATTTT. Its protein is CASSLEGWADTQYF.

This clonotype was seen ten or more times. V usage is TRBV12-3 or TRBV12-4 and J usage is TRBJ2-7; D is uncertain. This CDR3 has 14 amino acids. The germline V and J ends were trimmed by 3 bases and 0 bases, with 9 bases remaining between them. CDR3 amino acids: CASSFNRISYEQYF. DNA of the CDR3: TGTGCCAGCAGTTTTAATCGGATCTCCTACGAGCAGTACTTC.

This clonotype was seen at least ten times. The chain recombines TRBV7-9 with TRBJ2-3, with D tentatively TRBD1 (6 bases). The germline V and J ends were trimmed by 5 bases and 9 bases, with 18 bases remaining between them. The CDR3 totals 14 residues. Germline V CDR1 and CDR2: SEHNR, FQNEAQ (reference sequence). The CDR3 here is CASSLIAQGGTQYF. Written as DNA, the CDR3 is TGTGCCAGCAGCCTAATAGCGCAAGGGGGAACGCAGTATTTT.

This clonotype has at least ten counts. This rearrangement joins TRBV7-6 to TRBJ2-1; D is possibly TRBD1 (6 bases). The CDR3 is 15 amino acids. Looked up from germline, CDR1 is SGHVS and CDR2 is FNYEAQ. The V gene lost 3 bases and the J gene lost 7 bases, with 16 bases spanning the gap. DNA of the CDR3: TGTGCCAGCAGCTTCGGGACAAGGCCGTGGAATGAGCAGTTCTTC. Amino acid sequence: CASSFGTRPWNEQFF. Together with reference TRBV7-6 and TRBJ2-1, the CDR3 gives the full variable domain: GAGVSQSPRYKVTKRGQDVALRCDPISGHVSLYWYRQALGQGPEFLTYFNYEAQQDKSGLPNDRFSAERPEGSISTLTIQRTEQRDSAMYRCASSFGTRPWNEQFFGPGTRLTVL.

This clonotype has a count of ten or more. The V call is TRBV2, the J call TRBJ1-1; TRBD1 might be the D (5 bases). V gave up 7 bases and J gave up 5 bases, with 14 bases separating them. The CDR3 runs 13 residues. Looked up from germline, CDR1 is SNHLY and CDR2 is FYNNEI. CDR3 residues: CASIGEGNTEAFF. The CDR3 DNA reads TGTGCCAGCATAGGGGAAGGGAATACTGAAGCTTTCTTT.

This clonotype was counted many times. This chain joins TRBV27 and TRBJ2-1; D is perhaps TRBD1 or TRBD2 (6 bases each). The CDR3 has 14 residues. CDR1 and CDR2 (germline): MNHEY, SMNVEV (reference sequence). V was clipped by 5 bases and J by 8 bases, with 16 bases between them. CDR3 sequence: CASSLGGVLDEQFF. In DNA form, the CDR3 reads TGTGCCAGCAGTCTCGGGGGCGTACTGGATGAGCAGTTCTTC.

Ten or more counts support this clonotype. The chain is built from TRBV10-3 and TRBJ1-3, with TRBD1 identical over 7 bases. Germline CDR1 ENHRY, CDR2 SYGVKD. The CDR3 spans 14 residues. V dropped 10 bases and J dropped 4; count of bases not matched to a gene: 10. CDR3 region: CATGGTGDGNTIYF. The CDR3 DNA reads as TGTGCCACCGGAGGAACAGGGGACGGAAACACCATATATTTT.

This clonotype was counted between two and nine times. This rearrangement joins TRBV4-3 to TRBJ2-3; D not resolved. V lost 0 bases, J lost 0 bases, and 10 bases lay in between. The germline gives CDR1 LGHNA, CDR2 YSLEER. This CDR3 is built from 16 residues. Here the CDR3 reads CASSQDGAFSTDTQYF. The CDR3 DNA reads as TGCGCCAGCAGCCAAGATGGAGCATTTAGCACAGATACGCAGTATTTT.

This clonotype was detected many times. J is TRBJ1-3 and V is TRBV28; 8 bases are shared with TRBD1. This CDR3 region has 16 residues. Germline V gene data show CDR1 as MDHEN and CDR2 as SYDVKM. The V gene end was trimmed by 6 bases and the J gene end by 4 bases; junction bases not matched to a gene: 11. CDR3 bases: TGTGCCAGCAGACTCTCGGACAGGGCTTCAGGAAACACCATATATTTT. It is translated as CASRLSDRASGNTIYF.

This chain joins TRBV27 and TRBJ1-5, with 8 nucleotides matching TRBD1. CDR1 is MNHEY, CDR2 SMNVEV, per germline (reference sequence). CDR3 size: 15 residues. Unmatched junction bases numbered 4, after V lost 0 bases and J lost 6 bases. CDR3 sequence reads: CASSLSQGAGQPQHF. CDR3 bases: TGTGCCAGCAGTTTATCCCAGGGGGCAGGTCAGCCCCAGCATTTT.

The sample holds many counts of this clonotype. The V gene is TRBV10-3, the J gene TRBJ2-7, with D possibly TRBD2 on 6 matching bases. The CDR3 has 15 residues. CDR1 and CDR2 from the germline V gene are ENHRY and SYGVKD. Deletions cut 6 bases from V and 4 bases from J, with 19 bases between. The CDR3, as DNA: TGTGCCATCAGCGTGACGGGAGCCGATCGGTACGAGCAGTACTTC. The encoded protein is CAISVTGADRYEQYF.

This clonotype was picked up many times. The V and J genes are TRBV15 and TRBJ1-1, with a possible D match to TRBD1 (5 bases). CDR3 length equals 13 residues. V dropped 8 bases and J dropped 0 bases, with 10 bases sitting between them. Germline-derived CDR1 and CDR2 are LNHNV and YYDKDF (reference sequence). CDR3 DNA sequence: TGTGCCACCTCAGGGAGGGTGAACACTGAAGCTTTCTTT. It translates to CATSGRVNTEAFF.

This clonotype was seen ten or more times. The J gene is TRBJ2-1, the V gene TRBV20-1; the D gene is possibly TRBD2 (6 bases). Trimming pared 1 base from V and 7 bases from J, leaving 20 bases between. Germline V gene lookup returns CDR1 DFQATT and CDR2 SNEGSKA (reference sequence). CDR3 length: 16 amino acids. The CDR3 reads CSARARLEGQGNEQFF. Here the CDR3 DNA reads TGCAGTGCTAGAGCGAGACTAGAGGGCCAAGGGAATGAGCAGTTCTTC.

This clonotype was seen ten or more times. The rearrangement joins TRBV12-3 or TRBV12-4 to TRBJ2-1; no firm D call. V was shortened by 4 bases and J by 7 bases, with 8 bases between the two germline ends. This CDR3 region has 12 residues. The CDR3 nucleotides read TGTGCCAGCAGTTCAAACGTAAATGAGCAGTTCTTC. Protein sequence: CASSSNVNEQFF.

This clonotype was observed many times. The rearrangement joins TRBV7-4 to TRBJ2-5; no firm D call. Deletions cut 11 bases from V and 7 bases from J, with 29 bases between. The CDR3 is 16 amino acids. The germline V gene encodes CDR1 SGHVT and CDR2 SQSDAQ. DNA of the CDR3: TGTGCCGTAAACACTCTCAGGTGGCCCGTAATATGGACCCAGTACTTC. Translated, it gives CAVNTLRWPVIWTQYF.

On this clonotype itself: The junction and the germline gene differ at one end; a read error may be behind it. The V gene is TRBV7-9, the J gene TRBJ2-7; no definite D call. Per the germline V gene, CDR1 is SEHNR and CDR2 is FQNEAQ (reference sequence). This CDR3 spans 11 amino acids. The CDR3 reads CASSLDGEQSF. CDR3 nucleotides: TGTGCCAGCAGCTTAGACGGAGAGCAGTCCTTC.

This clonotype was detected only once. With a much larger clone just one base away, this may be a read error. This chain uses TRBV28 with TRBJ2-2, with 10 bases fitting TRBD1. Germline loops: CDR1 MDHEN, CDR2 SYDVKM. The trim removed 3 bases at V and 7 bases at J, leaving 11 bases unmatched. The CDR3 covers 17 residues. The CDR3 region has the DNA TGTGCCAGCAGTTTGACCGGGACAGGGGCCTACATCGGGGAGCTGTTTTTT. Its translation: CASSLTGTGAYIGELFF.

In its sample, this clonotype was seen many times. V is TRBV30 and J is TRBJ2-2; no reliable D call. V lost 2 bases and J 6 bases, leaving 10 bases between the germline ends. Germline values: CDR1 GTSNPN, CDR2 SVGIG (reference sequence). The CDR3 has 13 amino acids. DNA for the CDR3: TGTGCCTGGAGTTCTCGAACACCCGGGGAGCTGTTTTTT. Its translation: CAWSSRTPGELFF.

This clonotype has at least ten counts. CDR3 sequence (DNA): TGTGCCTGGAGTGTGACTAGCGGGAGGCACTACAATGAGCAGTTCTTC. Protein sequence: CAWSVTSGRHYNEQFF. The J gene is TRBJ2-1, the V gene TRBV30; 13 bases match TRBD2. Germline CDR1 GTSNPN, CDR2 SVGIG (reference sequence). This CDR3 is 16 amino acids long. V shed 0 bases and J 3 bases; nucleotides not matched to a gene: 2.